The clone carrying this TCR beta chain was detected many times. Its specificity is unknown. This sample is drawn from a study of spatial heterogeneity in lung cancer. On the study more broadly: Sequences of the beta chain were consistently detected in greater numbers than alpha-chain sequences. The average count in raw reads for each unique TCR and UMI combination exceeded nine appearances. Study-wide points: Mutation counts in tumors were tracked by counts of expanded intratumoral alpha and beta TCRs. The study estimated approximately 7% alpha and approximately 14% beta chain coverage of tumor T cells.

TCRdb reprocessed the 5' RACE reads with MiXCR, giving one entry per CDR3 protein. This table holds approximately 7,000 distinct CDR3 sequences, less than 3.5% found once. Time point given: sample taken at primary tumor resection. Patients with untreated early-stage non-small cell lung cancer, numbering more than 55, were the donors. There are 17 residues in the CDR3. In germline, CDR1 is MNHNY, CDR2 SVGAGI (reference sequence). Trimming at V came to 0 bases and at J to 8 bases, leaving 5 bases not matched to a gene. This material consisted of lung tumor tissue, taken at surgery. The rearrangement links TRBV6-6 to TRBJ1-6; 12 bases match TRBD1. This TCR derives from a male donor with early-stage non-small cell lung cancer. CDR3 amino acids: CASSYSRDRGPDSPLHF. CDR3 in DNA: TGTGCCAGCAGTTACTCGAGGGACAGGGGGCCGGATTCACCCCTCCACTTT.